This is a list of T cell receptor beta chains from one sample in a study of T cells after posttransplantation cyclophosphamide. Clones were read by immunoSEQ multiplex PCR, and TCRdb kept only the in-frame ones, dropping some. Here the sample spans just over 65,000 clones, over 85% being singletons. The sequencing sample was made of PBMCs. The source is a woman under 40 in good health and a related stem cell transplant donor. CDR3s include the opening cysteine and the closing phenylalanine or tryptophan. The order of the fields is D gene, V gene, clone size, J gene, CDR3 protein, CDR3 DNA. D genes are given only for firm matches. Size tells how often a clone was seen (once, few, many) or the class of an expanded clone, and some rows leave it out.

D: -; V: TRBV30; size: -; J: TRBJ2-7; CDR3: CAWSVKGSVDRAPRSGYF; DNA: TGTGCCTGGAGTGTAAAGGGCTCAGTCGACCGGGCCCCGCGCTCGGGGTACTTC
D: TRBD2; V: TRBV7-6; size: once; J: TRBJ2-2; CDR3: CASSLGFASGGRNTGELFF; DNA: TGTGCCAGCAGCTTAGGTTTTGCTAGCGGGGGGCGAAACACCGGGGAGCTGTTTTTT
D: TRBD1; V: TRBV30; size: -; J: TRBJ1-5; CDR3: CAWSVLRGGVLNQPQHF; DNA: TGTGCCTGGAGTGTACTGAGAGGGGGCGTTCTCAATCAGCCCCAGCATTTT
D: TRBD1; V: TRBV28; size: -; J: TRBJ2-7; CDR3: CASSLFRTGGYEQYF; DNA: TGTGCCAGCAGTTTATTCAGGACAGGGGGCTACGAGCAGTACTTC
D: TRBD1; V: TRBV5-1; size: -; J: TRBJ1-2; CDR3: CASSFGTGANYGYTF; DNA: TGCGCCAGCAGCTTCGGGACAGGGGCTAACTATGGCTACACCTTC
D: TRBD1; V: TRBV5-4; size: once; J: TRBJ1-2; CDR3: CASSPANPGQGRVGYTF; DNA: TGTGCCAGCAGCCCTGCAAACCCGGGACAGGGTAGAGTTGGCTACACCTTC
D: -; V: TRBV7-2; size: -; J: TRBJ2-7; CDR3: CASSPNSGQQFSYEQYF; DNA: TGTGCCAGCAGCCCCAACAGTGGGCAGCAATTCTCCTACGAGCAGTACTTC
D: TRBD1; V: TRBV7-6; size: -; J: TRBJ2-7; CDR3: CASSLASGQGAYEQYF; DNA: TGTGCCAGCAGCTTAGCGTCGGGACAGGGGGCCTACGAGCAGTACTTC
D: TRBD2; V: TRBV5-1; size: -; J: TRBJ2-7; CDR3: CASSILAGGMYEQYF; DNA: TGCGCCAGCAGTATCCTAGCGGGGGGAATGTACGAGCAGTACTTC
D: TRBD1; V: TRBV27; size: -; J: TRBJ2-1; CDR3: CASSLNRGNEQFF; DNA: TGTGCCAGCAGTTTAAACAGGGGTAATGAGCAGTTCTTC
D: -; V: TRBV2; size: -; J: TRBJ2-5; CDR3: CASRGSGALEETQYF; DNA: TGTGCCAGCAGGGGCTCGGGGGCGCTGGAAGAGACCCAGTACTTC
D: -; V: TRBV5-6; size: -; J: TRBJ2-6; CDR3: CASIRRGPGANVLTF; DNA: TGTGCCAGCATCCGCCGGGGGCCTGGGGCCAACGTCCTGACTTTC
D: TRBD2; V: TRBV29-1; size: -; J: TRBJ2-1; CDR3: CSAGLAGGNEQFF; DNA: TGCAGCGCTGGACTAGCGGGGGGCAATGAGCAGTTCTTC